These 12 T cell receptor beta chains originate from one sample sequenced in a study of blood T cell repertoires in COVID-19 (TCRdb year 2020). Library method: the immunoSEQ multiplex PCR assay. TCRdb took over this immuneACCESS table, retaining in-frame rearrangements with V and J assigned. Such tables are incomplete; in checked studies, under half of the missing clones stem from an unresolved V gene, and the remainder is unexplained. Within this sample are a few hundred thousand clones, with about nine tenths of them counted one time only. 0.6% of the sample goes to the ten largest clones. Sequenced: PBMCs or T cells enriched from blood (not recorded which). The receptors originated from a young man who had recovered from COVID-19.

The chain links TRBV5-6 to TRBJ1-1, with D possibly TRBD1 on 6 matching bases. The germline gives CDR1 SGHDT, CDR2 YYEEEE. The ends were cut back, 6 bases at V and 5 bases at J, with 17 bases in the middle. The CDR3 spans 14 residues. This CDR3 reads CASNPSRGGTEAFF. As DNA, the CDR3 is TGTGCCAGCAACCCGAGTCGAGGGGGAACTGAAGCTTTCTTT.

V and J are TRBV5-3 and TRBJ1-6; D is uncertain. TRBV5-3 is an ORF; its function is uncertain. This CDR3 has 17 residues. Between the trimmed V and J ends, which lost 3 bases and 7 bases, there was a span of 20 bases. The CDR3 bases are TGTGCCAGAAGCTCGACACGGTCAGCCTTATCAAATTCACCCCTCCACTTT. Protein product: CARSSTRSALSNSPLHF.

On this clone itself: Other DNA sequences in this specimen translate into the identical CDR3. This sequence joins TRBV2 and TRBJ1-1; TRBD1 is a possible D gene (5 bases). The germline V gene encodes CDR1 SNHLY and CDR2 FYNNEI. Trimming left V 5 bases short and J 0 bases short, with 7 bases between. The length of the CDR3 is 13 residues. CDR3 nucleotide sequence: TGTGCCAGCAGTCCGACAGTGAACACTGAAGCTTTCTTT. This encodes CASSPTVNTEAFF.

On this clone itself: The same CDR3 is also encoded by other DNA sequences in this sample. This chain uses TRBV19 with TRBJ1-2; D gene unclear. CDR3 length: 13 residues. Germline V gene lookup returns CDR1 LNHDA and CDR2 SQIVND (reference sequence). V was trimmed by 1 base and J by 2 bases, leaving 5 bases between them. The DNA of the CDR3 is TGTGCCAGTAGTATAGGAGGGAACTATGGCTACACCTTC. It codes for CASSIGGNYGYTF.

The chain employs TRBV19 and TRBJ2-7; D is perhaps TRBD1 (6 bases). Trimming cost V 2 bases and J 2 bases, with 10 bases left between them. Germline CDR1 LNHDA, CDR2 SQIVND (reference sequence). This CDR3 contains 14 residues. CDR3 sequence (DNA): TGTGCCAGTAGTATAAGGACAGAGGCCTACGAGCAGTACTTC. Protein sequence: CASSIRTEAYEQYF.

J is TRBJ1-1 and V is TRBV4-1; 8 positions match TRBD1. The CDR3 has 14 amino acids. Germline assignment: CDR1 MGHRA and CDR2 YSYEKL. Unmatched junction bases numbered 8, after V lost 4 bases and J lost 7 bases. The CDR3 DNA sequence: TGCGCCAGCAGCCTTAAGACAGGGGTCTATGAAGCTTTCTTT. It specifies CASSLKTGVYEAFF.

This chain joins TRBV3-1 (or the pseudogene TRBV3-2) and TRBJ2-7; 12 bases are shared with TRBD2. Germline V gene lookup returns CDR1 LGHDT and CDR2 YNNKEL (reference sequence). J was trimmed by 4 bases and V by 6 bases; bases with no gene match: 4. The CDR3 totals 14 residues. CDR3 nucleotides: TGTGCCAGCAGGCTAGCGGGAGGGCCGTACGAGCAGTACTTC. Translation: CASRLAGGPYEQYF.

The V call is TRBV12-3 or TRBV12-4, the J call TRBJ1-1; possibly TRBD1 for D (5 bases). V gave up 7 bases and J gave up 1 base, with 10 bases separating them. The CDR3 is 13 amino acids. CDR3 nucleotides: TGTGCCAGCAAATTACAGGAGAACACTGAAGCTTTCTTT. Protein: CASKLQENTEAFF.

This sequence joins TRBV29-1 and TRBJ2-1; D uncertain. V gave up 6 bases and J gave up 4 bases, with 7 bases separating them. The CDR3 consists of 11 residues. Germline values: CDR1 SQVTM, CDR2 ANQGSEA. Here the CDR3 DNA reads TGCAGCGTCCACTTATACAATGAGCAGTTCTTC. This codes for CSVHLYNEQFF.

This clone was found once. The V and J genes are TRBV5-1 and TRBJ1-1; possibly TRBD1 for D (6 bases). CDR1 is SGHRS and CDR2 is YFSETQ in the germline V gene. The ends were cut back, 5 bases at V and 0 bases at J, with 14 bases in the middle. This CDR3 has 15 amino acids. CDR3 in amino acids: CASRQDPGVNTEAFF. The CDR3 DNA sequence: TGCGCCAGCAGACAAGACCCAGGGGTGAACACTGAAGCTTTCTTT.

This clone showed up just once. The chain carries TRBV9 and TRBJ2-7; 8 bases align to TRBD1. Looked up from germline, CDR1 is SGDLS and CDR2 is YYNGEE. V shed 5 bases and J 3 bases; nucleotides not matched to a gene: 4. This CDR3 has 13 amino acids. Here the CDR3 DNA reads TGTGCCAGCAGTCAGACAGGGGTCTACGAGCAGTACTTC. This encodes CASSQTGVYEQYF.

The CDR3 here is CASSPGLGRDNQPQHF. Here the CDR3 DNA reads TGCGCCAGCAGCCCCGGCCTGGGGCGTGACAATCAGCCCCAGCATTTT. V usage is TRBV5-1 and J usage is TRBJ1-5; maybe TRBD1 (5 bases). The CDR3 runs 16 residues. Germline V gene lookup returns CDR1 SGHRS and CDR2 YFSETQ. The V gene lost 4 bases and the J gene lost 3 bases, with 17 bases spanning the gap.